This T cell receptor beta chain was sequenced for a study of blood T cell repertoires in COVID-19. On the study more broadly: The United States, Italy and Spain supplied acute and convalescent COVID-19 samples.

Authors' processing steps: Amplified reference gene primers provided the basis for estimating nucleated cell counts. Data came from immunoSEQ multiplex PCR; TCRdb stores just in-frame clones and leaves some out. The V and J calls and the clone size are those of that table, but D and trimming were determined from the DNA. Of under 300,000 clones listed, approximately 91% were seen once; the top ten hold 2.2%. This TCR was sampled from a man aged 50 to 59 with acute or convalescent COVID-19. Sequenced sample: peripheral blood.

The CDR3 nucleotides are TGTGCCAGCAGTCTAAAACCTATCACCGGGGAGCTGTTTTTT. It codes for CASSLKPITGELFF. V usage is TRBV27 and J usage is TRBJ2-2; no reliable D call. CDR3 size: 14 residues. CDR1 is MNHEY, CDR2 SMNVEV, per germline (reference sequence). The V end was cut by 5 bases, the J end by 4 bases, with 11 bases between.